The text below deals with one T cell receptor beta chain. Its antigen remains unidentified. The assay was immunoSEQ multiplex PCR, and TCRdb's table has in-frame clones only and misses some. The table shows about 140,000 clones, with roughly 90% occurring only once. The germline V gene has CDR1 SGDLS and CDR2 YYNGEE. V lost 3 bases to trimming and J lost 2 bases; unmatched junction nucleotides: 3. This CDR3 has 16 residues. This record belongs to a study of cytomegalovirus exposure and HLA in healthy donors. Across the study: The approximately 130 validation repertoires and the roughly 670 first-cohort repertoires shared a platform, a later analysis reported.

Broader study findings: Most TCR sequences were seen very rarely across donors, but some public TCRs occurred in many.

This sequence joins TRBV9 and TRBJ2-2; 11 nucleotides align to TRBD2. The sequence came from a man younger than 30 in good health and CMV-seronegative. The sequenced sample was PBMCs. The DNA for the CDR3 is TGTGCCAGCAGCGCTACTAGCGGGAGAAACACCGGGGAGCTGTTTTTT. As protein: CASSATSGRNTGELFF.